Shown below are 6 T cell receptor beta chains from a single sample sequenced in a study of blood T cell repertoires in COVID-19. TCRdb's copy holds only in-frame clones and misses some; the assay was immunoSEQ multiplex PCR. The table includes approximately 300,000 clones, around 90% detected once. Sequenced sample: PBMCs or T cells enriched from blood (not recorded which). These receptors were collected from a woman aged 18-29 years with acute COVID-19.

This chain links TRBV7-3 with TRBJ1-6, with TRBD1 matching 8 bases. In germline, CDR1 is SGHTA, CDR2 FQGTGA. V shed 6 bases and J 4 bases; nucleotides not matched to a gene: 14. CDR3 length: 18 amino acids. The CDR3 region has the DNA TGTGCCAGCAGTCGGGGTACCGGGACAGGTGGATATAATTCACCCCTCCACTTT. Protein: CASSRGTGTGGYNSPLHF.

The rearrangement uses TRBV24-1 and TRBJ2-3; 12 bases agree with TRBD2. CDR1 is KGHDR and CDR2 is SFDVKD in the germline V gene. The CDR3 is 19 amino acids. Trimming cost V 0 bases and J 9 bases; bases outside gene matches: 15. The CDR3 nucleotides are TGTGCCACCAGTGATTTGGTTTCCCCCGGGACTAGCGGGTATACAACGCAGTATTTT. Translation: CATSDLVSPGTSGYTTQYF.

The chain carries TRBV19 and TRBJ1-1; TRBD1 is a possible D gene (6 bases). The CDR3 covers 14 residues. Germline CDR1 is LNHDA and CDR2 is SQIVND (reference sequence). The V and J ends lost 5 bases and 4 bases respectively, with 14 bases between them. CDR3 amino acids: CASSPQGIRTEAFF. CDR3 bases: TGTGCCAGTAGTCCACAGGGCATCCGCACTGAAGCTTTCTTT.

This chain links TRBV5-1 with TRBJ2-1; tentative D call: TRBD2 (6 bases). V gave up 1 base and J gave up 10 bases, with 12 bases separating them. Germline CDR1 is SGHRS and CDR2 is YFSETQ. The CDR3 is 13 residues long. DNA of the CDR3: TGCGCCAGCAGCTTGTGGAGGGAGTCGGAGCAGTTCTTC. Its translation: CASSLWRESEQFF.

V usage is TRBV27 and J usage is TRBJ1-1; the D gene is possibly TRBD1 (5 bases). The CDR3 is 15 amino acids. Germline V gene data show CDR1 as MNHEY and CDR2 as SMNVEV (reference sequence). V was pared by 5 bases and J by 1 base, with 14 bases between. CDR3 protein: CASSLQGGGNTEAFF. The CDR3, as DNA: TGTGCCAGCAGTCTGCAGGGTGGCGGGAACACTGAAGCTTTCTTT.

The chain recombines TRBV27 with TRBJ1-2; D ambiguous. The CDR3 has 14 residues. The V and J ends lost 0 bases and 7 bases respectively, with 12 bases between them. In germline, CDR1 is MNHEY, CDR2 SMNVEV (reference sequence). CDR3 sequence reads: CASSLSGLSRGYTF. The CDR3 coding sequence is TGTGCCAGCAGTTTATCGGGCTTGTCCCGTGGCTACACCTTC.